Presented here are 30 T cell receptor beta chains from one specimen sequenced in a study of blood T cell repertoires in COVID-19. TCRdb keeps only in-frame clones here, not all; method: immunoSEQ multiplex PCR. The table lists under 35,000 clones, less than 90% of them singletons. The sample consisted of peripheral blood. Receptors were obtained from an older man with active COVID-19.

The chain is built from TRBV5-1 and TRBJ2-5; a possible D gene is TRBD1 (5 bases). Looked up from germline, CDR1 is SGHRS and CDR2 is YFSETQ. V was clipped by 2 bases and J by 5 bases, with 13 bases between them. The CDR3 extends over 14 amino acids. The CDR3 bases are TGCGCCAGCAGCTTCAGGGAAATCAAGGAGACCCAGTACTTC. This encodes CASSFREIKETQYF.

J is TRBJ1-2 and V is TRBV20-1; D unclear. Germline CDR1 and CDR2: DFQATT and SNEGSKA (reference sequence). The CDR3 is made up of 14 amino acids. V was shortened by 3 bases and J by 0 bases, with 11 bases between the two germline ends. CDR3 amino acids: CSASSGVANYGYTF. DNA for the CDR3: TGCAGTGCTAGTTCCGGTGTAGCTAACTATGGCTACACCTTC.

CDR3 DNA: TGTGCCAGCAGCGAGGGACATCGGAACACTGAAGCTTTCTTT. It is translated as CASSEGHRNTEAFF. This sequence joins TRBV7-9 and TRBJ1-1, with a weak D call TRBD1 (6 bases). This CDR3 comprises 14 residues. Trimming left V 5 bases short and J 1 base short, with 11 bases between. Germline V gene lookup returns CDR1 SEHNR and CDR2 FQNEAQ (reference sequence). The variable domain in full, completed from reference TRBV7-9 and TRBJ1-1, reads DTGVSQNPRHKITKRGQNVTFRCDPISEHNRLYWYRQTLGQGPEFLTYFQNEAQLEKSRLLSDRFSAERPKGSFSTLEIQRTEQGDSAMYLCASSEGHRNTEAFFGQGTRLTVV.

The CDR3 DNA reads as TGTGCCACCAGCTCCGGACTTTTCCTAGGCACAGATACGCAGTATTTT. Translating gives CATSSGLFLGTDTQYF. J is TRBJ2-3 and V is TRBV15; D might be TRBD2 (5 bases). The V end was cut by 5 bases, the J end by 1 base, with 16 bases between. The CDR3 spans 16 residues. The germline V gene encodes CDR1 LNHNV and CDR2 YYDKDF (reference sequence).

The chain uses TRBV9 and TRBJ1-2, with 7 bases lining up with TRBD1. V dropped 4 bases and J dropped 3; count of bases not matched to a gene: 3. The CDR3 is 13 amino acids. Germline V gene data show CDR1 as SGDLS and CDR2 as YYNGEE. In DNA, the CDR3 is TGTGCCAGCAGCCAAACAGGGGACTATGGCTACACCTTC. It is translated as CASSQTGDYGYTF.

CDR3 coding DNA: TGTGCCAGCAGCGTAGAACAGGGAGGGTACAATGAGCAGTTCTTC. Amino acid sequence: CASSVEQGGYNEQFF. The J gene is TRBJ2-1, the V gene TRBV9; possibly TRBD2 for D (7 bases). Deletions cut 0 bases from V and 4 bases from J, with 11 bases between. The CDR3 sequence is 15 residues long. Germline lookup yields CDR1 SGDLS and CDR2 YYNGEE.

The chain recombines TRBV29-1 with TRBJ2-1; 7 bases line up with TRBD2. V shed 6 bases and J 9 bases; nucleotides not matched to a gene: 17. CDR1 is SQVTM and CDR2 is ANQGSEA in the germline V gene. The CDR3 contains 15 residues. CDR3 nucleotide sequence: TGCAGCGTGGGGGTTGCGGGGGTGGCGGTCGGTGAGCAGTTCTTC. Protein sequence: CSVGVAGVAVGEQFF.

The chain carries TRBV4-3 and TRBJ2-5; 11 positions agree with TRBD2. Per germline, CDR1 LGHNA and CDR2 YSLEER. Trimming cost V 6 bases and J 5 bases; bases outside gene matches: 5. The CDR3 runs 14 residues. CDR3 nucleotide sequence: TGCGCCAGCAGTTCTAGCGGGAGGATGGAGACCCAGTACTTC. Its translation is CASSSSGRMETQYF.

V and J are TRBV29-1 and TRBJ2-1, with 7 bases that match TRBD2. The J segment lost 5 bases and the V segment lost 4 bases, leaving 2 bases of the junction unmatched. The germline gives CDR1 SQVTM, CDR2 ANQGSEA. The CDR3 is 12 amino acids. The CDR3 sequence: CSVGLANNEQFF. As DNA, the CDR3 is TGCAGCGTTGGACTAGCCAACAATGAGCAGTTCTTC.

The J gene is TRBJ1-1, the V gene TRBV6-5; D gene ambiguous. Per germline, CDR1 MNHEY and CDR2 SVGAGI. CDR3 size: 14 residues. With 5 bases removed from V and 4 bases from J, the gap between germline ends came to 14 bases. CDR3 in DNA: TGTGCCAGCAGTCGTCCGGGAGACGGCACTGAAGCTTTCTTT. It is translated as CASSRPGDGTEAFF.

The chain employs TRBV24-1 and TRBJ2-3, with 8 bases that match TRBD1. CDR1 KGHDR and CDR2 SFDVKD come from the germline V gene. Unmatched junction bases numbered 6, after V lost 2 bases and J lost 0 bases. The CDR3 spans 17 residues. The CDR3 here is CATSDWGTGGSTDTQYF. The CDR3 nucleotides are TGTGCCACCAGTGATTGGGGAACAGGGGGGAGCACAGATACGCAGTATTTT.

The chain carries TRBV28 and TRBJ1-5, with D possibly TRBD1 on 5 matching bases. Germline CDR1 is MDHEN and CDR2 is SYDVKM. V gave up 2 bases and J gave up 6 bases, with 8 bases separating them. The CDR3 is 13 residues long. The DNA for the CDR3 is TGTGCCAGCAGTTTAGGGACTTTTCAGCCCCAGCATTTT. Translated, it gives CASSLGTFQPQHF.

The chain has TRBV7-2 and TRBJ1-5; 9 positions agree with TRBD1. Germline V gene lookup returns CDR1 SGHTA and CDR2 FQGNSA. The CDR3 loop spans 15 amino acids. J was trimmed by 2 bases and V by 5 bases; bases with no gene match: 4. CDR3 in amino acids: CASSARDRGNQPQHF. The CDR3, as DNA: TGTGCCAGCAGCGCCCGGGACAGGGGCAATCAGCCCCAGCATTTT. Based on the CDR3 plus reference TRBV7-2 and TRBJ1-5, the full variable domain is GAGVSQSPSNKVTEKGKDVELRCDPISGHTALYWYRQSLGQGLEFLIYFQGNSAPDKSGLPSDRFSAERTGGSVSTLTIQRTQQEDSAVYLCASSARDRGNQPQHFGDGTRLSIL.

CDR3 in DNA: TGTGCCAGCAGCCCTAGCGGGGTTTCCTACGAGCAGTACTTC. It encodes CASSPSGVSYEQYF. The chain uses TRBV28 and TRBJ2-7; 9 nucleotides match TRBD2. The V gene end was trimmed by 6 bases and the J gene end by 1 base; junction bases not matched to a gene: 4. Germline values: CDR1 MDHEN, CDR2 SYDVKM. The CDR3 consists of 14 residues.

The chain links TRBV4-2 to TRBJ1-2; 8 nucleotides line up with TRBD1. Looked up from germline, CDR1 is LGHNA and CDR2 is YNFKEQ. Unmatched junction bases numbered 15, after V lost 1 base and J lost 8 bases. The CDR3 sequence is 17 residues long. Written as DNA, the CDR3 is TGTGCCAGCAGCCAAGTTCAGGGGGCCCGCCCCACTTACGGCTACACCTTC. Its protein is CASSQVQGARPTYGYTF.

This chain links TRBV5-4 with TRBJ2-5, with 8 bases identical to TRBD1. The CDR3 runs 15 residues. Losses at the gene ends were 4 bases for V and 2 bases for J; bases not matched to a gene: 7. Germline CDR1 reads SGHNT; CDR2 reads YYREEE (reference sequence). The CDR3 loop reads CASSNQQGGQETQYF. The CDR3 coding sequence is TGTGCCAGCAGCAACCAACAGGGGGGACAAGAGACCCAGTACTTC.

V and J are TRBV4-2 and TRBJ2-2, with TRBD2 matching 10 bases. From germline, CDR1 is LGHNA and CDR2 YNFKEQ. The CDR3 totals 18 residues. V lost 1 base to trimming and J lost 4 bases; unmatched junction nucleotides: 9. The CDR3 loop is CASSQAASSGRGTGELFF. The CDR3 bases are TGTGCCAGCAGCCAAGCGGCCTCTAGCGGGAGAGGCACCGGGGAGCTGTTTTTT.

A remark on this clone: Other DNA sequences in this specimen translate into the identical CDR3. The chain combines TRBV9 with TRBJ2-7, with D tentatively TRBD2 (6 bases). This CDR3 has 13 residues. Germline loops: CDR1 SGDLS, CDR2 YYNGEE. The V and J ends lost 4 bases and 6 bases respectively, with 14 bases between them. CDR3 in amino acids: CASSPPGEVEQYF. The CDR3, as DNA: TGTGCCAGCAGCCCCCCGGGGGAGGTCGAGCAGTACTTC. The full variable domain, rest sourced from reference TRBV9 and TRBJ2-7, is DSGVTQTPKHLITATGQRVTLRCSPRSGDLSVYWYQQSLDQGLQFLIQYYNGEERAKGNILERFSAQQFPDLHSELNLSSLELGDSALYFCASSPPGEVEQYFGPGTRLTVT.

V usage is TRBV19 and J usage is TRBJ2-2; 11 nucleotides align to TRBD2. CDR3 length: 18 amino acids. Per the germline V gene, CDR1 is LNHDA and CDR2 is SQIVND (reference sequence). The trim removed 5 bases at V and 5 bases at J, leaving 13 bases unmatched. CDR3 protein: CASSGFFSGLAATGELFF. The CDR3, as DNA: TGTGCCAGTAGTGGTTTCTTTTCGGGACTAGCGGCTACCGGGGAGCTGTTTTTT.

This chain uses TRBV24-1 with TRBJ2-3; a possible D gene is TRBD1 (5 bases). The V end was cut by 5 bases, the J end by 4 bases, with 9 bases between. CDR1 and CDR2 from the germline V gene are KGHDR and SFDVKD. CDR3 length: 13 amino acids. DNA for the CDR3: TGTGCCACCAGTGGGACACCGGCAGATACGCAGTATTTT. Translated, it gives CATSGTPADTQYF.

The chain recombines TRBV4-2 with TRBJ1-5; D is possibly TRBD1 (5 bases). CDR1 and CDR2 (germline): LGHNA, YNFKEQ. V was trimmed by 0 bases and J by 2 bases, leaving 8 bases between them. The CDR3 extends over 15 amino acids. As DNA, the CDR3 is TGTGCCAGCAGCCAAGAAAGCAGGGGCAATCAGCCCCAGCATTTT. It specifies CASSQESRGNQPQHF.

The V gene is TRBV7-2, the J gene TRBJ1-2, with 9 bases aligning to TRBD1. From germline, CDR1 is SGHTA and CDR2 FQGNSA. V was clipped by 3 bases and J by 7 bases; unmatched bases: 9. This CDR3 is built from 15 residues. CDR3 DNA: TGTGCCAGCAGCTTCTACGGGACAGGGTCGGGTGGCTACACCTTC. Its protein is CASSFYGTGSGGYTF.

The V call is TRBV5-4, the J call TRBJ2-7; 8 nucleotides agree with TRBD1. Per germline, CDR1 SGHNT and CDR2 YYREEE (reference sequence). The length of the CDR3 is 14 residues. Trimming cost V 2 bases and J 1 base; bases outside gene matches: 2. CDR3 residues: CASSFGQGSYEQYF. CDR3 coding DNA: TGTGCCAGCAGCTTCGGACAGGGATCCTACGAGCAGTACTTC. The entire variable domain, with the rest obtained from reference TRBV5-4 and TRBJ2-7, is as follows: ETGVTQSPTHLIKTRGQQVTLRCSSQSGHNTVSWYQQALGQGPQFIFQYYREEENGRGNFPPRFSGLQFPNYSSELNVNALELDDSALYLCASSFGQGSYEQYFGPGTRLTVT.

The gene calls are TRBV19 and TRBJ2-3; possible D gene TRBD1, 6 bases. There are 15 residues in the CDR3. Germline V lookup: CDR1 LNHDA, CDR2 SQIVND (reference sequence). V lost 10 bases and J lost 4, with 21 bases in between. The CDR3 region is CAINKGQGLADTQYF. Written as DNA, the CDR3 is TGTGCCATTAACAAGGGGCAGGGGCTAGCAGATACGCAGTATTTT.

In DNA, the CDR3 is TGTGCCAGCAGTGGCCCCGGGACAGGATCCTACAATGAGCAGTTCTTC. It is translated as CASSGPGTGSYNEQFF. The chain couples TRBV2 to TRBJ2-1; 8 bases match TRBD1. CDR3 size: 16 residues. The junction had 6 bases not matched to a gene; V was cut back by 4 bases and J by 1 base. Germline V CDR1 and CDR2: SNHLY, FYNNEI.

The chain recombines TRBV6-6 with TRBJ2-4, with 7 bases fitting TRBD2. The junction had 11 bases not matched to a gene; V was cut back by 5 bases and J by 1 base. Germline V gene lookup returns CDR1 MNHNY and CDR2 SVGAGI (reference sequence). The CDR3 is 17 amino acids. CDR3 region: CASSLLPWREAKNIQYF. The CDR3 DNA follows: TGTGCCAGCAGTCTTTTACCCTGGCGGGAGGCCAAAAACATTCAGTACTTC.

This chain joins TRBV3-1 (or the pseudogene TRBV3-2) and TRBJ1-1, with unresolved D. The CDR3 has 13 residues. Germline values: CDR1 LGHDT, CDR2 YNNKEL (reference sequence). Trimming took off 3 bases at V and 11 bases at J, with 16 bases between the two ends. Written as DNA, the CDR3 is TGTGCCAGCAGCCAGTCGGAGGGATATAAGGCTTTCTTT. Translation: CASSQSEGYKAFF.

The rearrangement joins TRBV30 to TRBJ2-2, with 7 bases matching TRBD2. CDR3 size: 16 residues. The V segment lost 1 base and the J segment 4 bases; nucleotides outside the gene matches: 9. Looked up from germline, CDR1 is GTSNPN and CDR2 is SVGIG (reference sequence). This chain's CDR3 is CAWSGFSGIGTGELFF. DNA of the CDR3: TGTGCCTGGAGTGGTTTCAGCGGGATTGGCACCGGGGAGCTGTTTTTT.

The J gene is TRBJ2-7, the V gene TRBV18; D may be TRBD2 (5 bases). V was pared by 0 bases and J by 2 bases, with 11 bases between. CDR1 is KGHSH, CDR2 LQKENI, per germline. The CDR3 runs to 15 residues. The CDR3 sequence: CASSPPRVVPYEQYF. CDR3 nucleotides: TGTGCCAGCTCACCACCGCGGGTAGTGCCCTACGAGCAGTACTTC.

The rearrangement joins TRBV3-1 (or the pseudogene TRBV3-2) to TRBJ2-1, with 9 bases fitting TRBD2. This CDR3 region has 18 residues. V lost 3 bases, J lost 0 bases, and 9 bases stayed unmatched. The germline CDR1 and CDR2 sequences are LGHDT and YNNKEL (reference sequence). CDR3 bases: TGTGCCAGCAGCCACCGGACTAGCGCGGTCCTCTCCTACAATGAGCAGTTCTTC. Its protein is CASSHRTSAVLSYNEQFF.